The present T cell receptor (beta chain) was sequenced within a study of T cells in Graves' hyperthyroidism and ophthalmopathy. Study-wide points: The blood repertoire included most of the expanded thyroid clonotypes above 0.001.

Worth noting for this clonotype: The antigen is not known.

Amplification of TCR beta CDR3 regions used RNA as the template. When the TCR CDR3 underwent first-round RT-PCR, the HTBI primer set was used. TCRdb re-called the multiplex PCR reads through MiXCR, storing one row per CDR3 protein. The data hold approximately 560,000 distinct CDR3 sequences, with 46% observed a single time. Germline V gene sequence: CDR1 DFQATT, CDR2 SNEGSKA (reference sequence). V was cut by 6 bases and J by 3 bases, with 15 bases left in between. This CDR3 comprises 13 residues. The sample consisted of peripheral blood or thyroid tissue (not recorded which). This receptor was taken from a woman in her late teens or twenties with Graves' hyperthyroidism. This chain uses TRBV20-1 with TRBJ2-7; possible D gene TRBD1, 6 bases. Here the CDR3 reads CSANRDLFYEQYF. The CDR3 DNA reads as TGCAGTGCAAACAGGGACCTTTTCTACGAGCAGTACTTC.